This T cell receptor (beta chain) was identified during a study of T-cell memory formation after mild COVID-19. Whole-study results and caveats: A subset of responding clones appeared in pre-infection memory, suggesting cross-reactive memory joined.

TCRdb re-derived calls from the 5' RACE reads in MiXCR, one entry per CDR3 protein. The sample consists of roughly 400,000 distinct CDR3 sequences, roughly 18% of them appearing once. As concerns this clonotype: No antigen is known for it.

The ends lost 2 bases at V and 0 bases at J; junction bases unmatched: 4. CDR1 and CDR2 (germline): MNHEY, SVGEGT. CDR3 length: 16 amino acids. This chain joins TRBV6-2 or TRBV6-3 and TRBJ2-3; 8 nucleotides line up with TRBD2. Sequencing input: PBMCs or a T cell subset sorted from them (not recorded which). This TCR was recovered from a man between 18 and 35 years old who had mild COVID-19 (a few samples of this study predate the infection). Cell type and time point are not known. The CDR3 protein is CASSYGVAGSTDTQYF. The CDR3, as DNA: TGTGCCAGCAGTTACGGAGTAGCGGGGAGCACAGATACGCAGTATTTT.